The rows below give T cell receptor beta chains drawn from one sample of a study of blood T cell repertoires in COVID-19. Only in-frame clones appear in the TCRdb table, and some are missing; sequencing was by immunoSEQ multiplex PCR. The sample consists of some 170,000 clones, roughly three quarters of them appearing once. The specimen sequenced was peripheral blood. These receptors were collected from a woman aged 45-65 years with active or convalescent COVID-19. Each CDR3 is given with its conserved first and last residue. Fields, in order: J gene, clone size, D gene, V gene, CDR3 protein, CDR3 DNA. A D gene is named only where the DNA matches it firmly. Some rows mark clone size as missing; the rest say once, few, many or name a class of expanded clone.

J: TRBJ1-1
size: NA
D: NA
V: TRBV6-2/TRBV6-3
CDR3: CASSYSIGRQILNTEAFF
DNA: TGTGCCAGCAGTTACTCGATTGGTCGACAGATATTGAACACTGAAGCTTTCTTT

J: TRBJ1-2
size: few
D: TRBD1
V: TRBV30
CDR3: CAWGPIRDRNAHYGYTF
DNA: TGTGCCTGGGGCCCAATCCGGGACAGAAACGCCCACTATGGCTACACCTTC

J: TRBJ2-5
size: NA
D: TRBD1
V: TRBV19
CDR3: CASSRPRDREETQYF
DNA: TGTGCCAGTAGTAGGCCCCGGGACAGAGAAGAGACCCAGTACTTC

J: TRBJ1-1
size: NA
D: TRBD1
V: TRBV6-5
CDR3: CASTRQGRRTEAFF
DNA: TGTGCCAGCACCCGACAGGGGCGACGAACTGAAGCTTTCTTT

J: TRBJ2-7
size: NA
D: NA
V: TRBV6-5
CDR3: CASNKLQGYEQYF
DNA: TGTGCCAGCAACAAACTACAGGGATACGAGCAGTACTTC

J: TRBJ1-2
size: once
D: NA
V: TRBV28
CDR3: CAVGYGYTF
DNA: TGTGCCGTCGGCTATGGCTACACCTTC

J: TRBJ1-2
size: once
D: TRBD1
V: TRBV27
CDR3: CASTSIVGQGVYGYTF
DNA: TGTGCCAGCACCTCTATAGTGGGACAGGGGGTGTATGGCTACACCTTC

J: TRBJ1-1
size: NA
D: TRBD1
V: TRBV7-9
CDR3: CASSWTGNNTEAFF
DNA: TGTGCCAGCAGCTGGACAGGGAATAACACTGAAGCTTTCTTT

J: TRBJ1-2
size: NA
D: NA
V: TRBV7-8
CDR3: CASSLSQGFYGYTF
DNA: TGTGCCAGCAGCTTAAGCCAGGGATTCTATGGCTACACCTTC

J: TRBJ1-1
size: NA
D: NA
V: TRBV5-1
CDR3: CASSLGLREAYTEAFF
DNA: TGCGCCAGCAGCTTGGGACTGAGGGAGGCGTACACTGAAGCTTTCTTT

J: TRBJ2-5
size: NA
D: NA
V: TRBV6-5
CDR3: CAVRGSSRETQYF
DNA: TGTGCCGTAAGAGGTAGCTCAAGAGAGACCCAGTACTTC

J: TRBJ2-3
size: NA
D: TRBD2
V: TRBV6-1
CDR3: CASSEALGGGADTQYF
DNA: TGTGCCAGCAGTGAAGCGCTTGGCGGGGGGGCAGATACGCAGTATTTT

J: TRBJ1-2
size: many
D: NA
V: TRBV7-9
CDR3: CASSARSRYYGYTF
DNA: TGTGCCAGCAGCGCCCGTTCGAGATACTATGGCTACACCTTC

J: TRBJ2-2
size: few
D: TRBD1
V: TRBV18
CDR3: CASSPGRQGARTGELFF
DNA: TGTGCCAGCTCACCAGGGCGACAGGGGGCCCGCACCGGGGAGCTGTTTTTT

J: TRBJ2-5
size: NA
D: TRBD1
V: TRBV6-9
CDR3: CASSSPGQQETQYF
DNA: TGTGCCAGCAGTTCTCCGGGACAGCAAGAGACCCAGTACTTC

J: TRBJ2-7
size: NA
D: TRBD2
V: TRBV30
CDR3: CAWSKSGGGYEQYF
DNA: TGTGCCTGGAGTAAAAGCGGGGGGGGCTACGAGCAGTACTTC

J: TRBJ1-6
size: once
D: TRBD1
V: TRBV11-1
CDR3: CASSPHRQGDSPLHF
DNA: TGTGCCAGCAGCCCCCATCGACAGGGTGATTCACCCCTCCACTTT

J: TRBJ1-1
size: NA
D: NA
V: TRBV5-4
CDR3: CASSLAGYDTEAFF
DNA: TGTGCCAGCAGCTTGGCAGGGTACGACACTGAAGCTTTCTTT

J: TRBJ2-7
size: few
D: TRBD1
V: TRBV7-2
CDR3: CASSSGTAQIYEQYF
DNA: TGTGCCAGCAGCTCGGGGACAGCCCAGATTTACGAGCAGTACTTC

J: TRBJ2-7
size: NA
D: NA
V: TRBV7-5
CDR3: CVRSLVAGQGTHEQYF
DNA: TGTGTCAGAAGCTTAGTGGCGGGACAGGGAACCCACGAGCAGTACTTC

J: TRBJ1-2
size: few
D: TRBD1
V: TRBV28
CDR3: CASSSPRTGENYGYTF
DNA: TGTGCCAGCAGTTCACCTCGGACAGGGGAGAACTATGGCTACACCTTC

J: TRBJ1-1
size: NA
D: TRBD1
V: TRBV7-2
CDR3: CASSPRGDRVDTEAFF
DNA: TGTGCCAGCAGCCCGCGGGGGGACAGGGTCGACACTGAAGCTTTCTTT

J: TRBJ2-2
size: NA
D: NA
V: TRBV5-1
CDR3: CASSKGLAIAGELFF
DNA: TGCGCCAGCAGCAAGGGTCTAGCGATAGCCGGGGAGCTGTTTTTT

J: TRBJ1-2
size: NA
D: NA
V: TRBV21-1
CDR3: CANHRWKKGYTF
DNA: TGTGCCAACCACAGGTGGAAGAAGGGCTACACCTTC

J: TRBJ1-2
size: few
D: TRBD1
V: TRBV28
CDR3: CASSFSGTGGGTF
DNA: TGTGCCAGCAGTTTTTCCGGTACAGGGGGAGGCACCTTC

J: TRBJ2-1
size: few
D: NA
V: TRBV5-8
CDR3: CASSPRRSSYNEQFF
DNA: TGTGCCAGCAGCCCCCGGCGGAGCTCCTACAATGAGCAGTTCTTC

J: TRBJ2-5
size: NA
D: TRBD2
V: TRBV27
CDR3: CASNSLAGGLETQYF
DNA: TGTGCCAGCAATAGTCTAGCGGGAGGGTTAGAGACCCAGTACTTC

J: TRBJ2-3
size: NA
D: NA
V: TRBV11-2
CDR3: CASSLALSGGTIGDTQYF
DNA: TGTGCCAGCAGCTTAGCCCTCAGTGGCGGGACCATTGGGGATACGCAGTATTTT

J: TRBJ1-6
size: NA
D: NA
V: TRBV9
CDR3: CASSLEGWNSPLHF
DNA: TGTGCCAGCAGCCTGGAGGGTTGGAATTCACCCCTCCACTTT

J: TRBJ2-3
size: NA
D: NA
V: TRBV5-1
CDR3: CASSLKLASTDTQYF
DNA: TGCGCCAGCAGCTTGAAGCTAGCCAGCACAGATACGCAGTATTTT

J: TRBJ2-5
size: NA
D: NA
V: TRBV11-3
CDR3: CASSLESGSGETQYF
DNA: TGTGCCAGCAGCTTAGAATCCGGGAGTGGGGAGACCCAGTACTTC

J: TRBJ2-1
size: few
D: TRBD1
V: TRBV30
CDR3: CASTGLTGNEQFF
DNA: TGTGCCTCGACAGGGTTGACGGGCAATGAGCAGTTCTTC

J: TRBJ2-2
size: NA
D: NA
V: TRBV12-2
CDR3: CASRLARTDTGELFF
DNA: TGTGCAAGTCGCTTAGCGCGGACAGACACCGGGGAGCTGTTTTTT

J: TRBJ1-2
size: many
D: NA
V: TRBV5-1
CDR3: CASSLEGGYGYTF
DNA: TGCGCCAGCAGCTTGGAGGGAGGCTATGGCTACACCTTC

J: TRBJ1-3
size: few
D: NA
V: TRBV28
CDR3: CASSFAGISGNTIYF
DNA: TGTGCCAGCAGTTTCGCGGGGATCTCTGGAAACACCATATATTTT

J: TRBJ1-5
size: NA
D: TRBD1
V: TRBV6-5
CDR3: CASRSVTGDQPQHF
DNA: TGTGCCAGCAGGTCGGTGACAGGGGATCAGCCCCAGCATTTT

J: TRBJ2-3
size: NA
D: NA
V: TRBV24-1
CDR3: CATSDLSGDTQYF
DNA: TGTGCCACCAGTGATTTGTCCGGAGATACGCAGTATTTT

J: TRBJ2-7
size: NA
D: TRBD2
V: TRBV6-2/TRBV6-3
CDR3: CASSTGTSLTYEQYF
DNA: TGTGCCAGCAGTACCGGGACTAGCCTTACCTACGAGCAGTACTTC

J: TRBJ1-2
size: NA
D: TRBD1
V: TRBV11-2
CDR3: CASSERQGLGGYTF
DNA: TGTGCCAGCAGCGAACGACAGGGTTTAGGCGGCTACACCTTC

J: TRBJ1-3
size: NA
D: TRBD1
V: TRBV18
CDR3: CASSPTTGLSGNTIYF
DNA: TGTGCCAGCTCACCCACGACAGGGCTCTCTGGAAACACCATATATTTT

J: TRBJ1-6
size: NA
D: TRBD1
V: TRBV7-3
CDR3: CASSLTGTVSPLHF
DNA: TGTGCCAGCAGCTTAACCGGGACAGTTTCACCCCTCCACTTT

J: TRBJ1-1
size: few
D: TRBD1
V: TRBV12-5
CDR3: CASGLVVGTGVSTEAFF
DNA: TGTGCTAGTGGACTCGTCGTGGGGACAGGCGTTTCCACTGAAGCTTTCTTT

J: TRBJ2-1
size: NA
D: NA
V: TRBV5-6
CDR3: CASSLAVSLSDEQFF
DNA: TGTGCCAGCAGCTTGGCAGTTAGCTTGTCCGATGAGCAGTTCTTC

J: TRBJ2-3
size: few
D: TRBD2
V: TRBV4-3
CDR3: CASSLGGTQYF
DNA: TGCGCCAGCAGCCTGGGGGGGACGCAGTATTTT

J: TRBJ1-2
size: NA
D: TRBD1
V: TRBV6-6
CDR3: CASSLGQGSNYGYTF
DNA: TGTGCCAGCAGTCTTGGACAGGGATCGAACTATGGCTACACCTTC

J: TRBJ2-5
size: NA
D: NA
V: TRBV24-1
CDR3: CATSQGSKETQYF
DNA: TGTGCCACCTCTCAGGGTAGTAAGGAGACCCAGTACTTC

J: TRBJ1-1
size: NA
D: TRBD1
V: TRBV6-4
CDR3: CASSEDRGTNTEAFF
DNA: TGTGCCAGCAGTGAAGACAGGGGTACGAACACTGAAGCTTTCTTT

J: TRBJ1-5
size: NA
D: NA
V: TRBV28
CDR3: CASSSPTAAQPQHF
DNA: TGTGCCAGCAGTTCGCCCACAGCCGCTCAGCCCCAGCATTTT

J: TRBJ2-1
size: once
D: TRBD1
V: TRBV6-6
CDR3: CASSDPQGQDDEQFF
DNA: TGTGCCAGCAGTGACCCCCAAGGACAGGACGATGAGCAGTTCTTC

J: TRBJ2-1
size: NA
D: NA
V: TRBV2
CDR3: CASGRVANEQFF
DNA: TGTGCCAGCGGTCGCGTTGCCAATGAGCAGTTCTTC